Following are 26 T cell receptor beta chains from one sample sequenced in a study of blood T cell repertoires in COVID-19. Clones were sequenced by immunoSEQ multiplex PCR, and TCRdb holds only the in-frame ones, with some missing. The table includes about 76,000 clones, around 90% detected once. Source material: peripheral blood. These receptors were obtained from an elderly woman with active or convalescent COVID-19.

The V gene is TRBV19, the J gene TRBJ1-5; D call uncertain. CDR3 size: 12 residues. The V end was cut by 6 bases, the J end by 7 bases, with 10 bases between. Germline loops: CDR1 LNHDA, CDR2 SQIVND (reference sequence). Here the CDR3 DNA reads TGTGCCAGTAGAGAGGGTTCGCAGCCCCAGCATTTT. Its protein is CASREGSQPQHF.

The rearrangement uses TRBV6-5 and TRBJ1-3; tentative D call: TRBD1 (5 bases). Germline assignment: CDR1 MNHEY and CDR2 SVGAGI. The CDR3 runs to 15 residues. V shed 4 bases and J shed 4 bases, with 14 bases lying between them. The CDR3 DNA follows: TGTGCCAGCAGTTTCGGGGGGGTGCGAGGAAACACCATATATTTT. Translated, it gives CASSFGGVRGNTIYF.

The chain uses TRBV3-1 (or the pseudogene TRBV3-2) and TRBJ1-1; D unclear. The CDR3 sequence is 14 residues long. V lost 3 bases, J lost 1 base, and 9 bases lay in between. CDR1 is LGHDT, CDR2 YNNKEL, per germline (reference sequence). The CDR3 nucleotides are TGTGCCAGCAGCCATCCCCCTCGGAACACTGAAGCTTTCTTT. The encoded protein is CASSHPPRNTEAFF.

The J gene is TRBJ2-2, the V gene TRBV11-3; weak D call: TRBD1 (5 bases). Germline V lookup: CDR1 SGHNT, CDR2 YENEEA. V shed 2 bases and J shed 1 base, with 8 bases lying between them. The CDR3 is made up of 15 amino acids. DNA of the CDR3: TGTGCCAGCAGCTTAAGGGGTGGGAACACCGGGGAGCTGTTTTTT. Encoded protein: CASSLRGGNTGELFF.

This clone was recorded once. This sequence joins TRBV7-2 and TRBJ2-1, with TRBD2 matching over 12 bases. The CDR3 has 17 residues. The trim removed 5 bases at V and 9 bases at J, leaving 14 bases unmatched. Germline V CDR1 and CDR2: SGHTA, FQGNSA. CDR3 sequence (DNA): TGTGCCAGCAGCAGATTAGGCCTAGCGGGGGGGTATATTGAGCAGTTCTTC. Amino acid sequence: CASSRLGLAGGYIEQFF.

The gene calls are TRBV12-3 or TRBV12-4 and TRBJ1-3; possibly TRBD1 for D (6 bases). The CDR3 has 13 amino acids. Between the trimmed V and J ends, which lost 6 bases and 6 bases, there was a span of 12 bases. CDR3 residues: CASRQQGANTIYF. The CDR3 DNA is TGTGCCAGCAGGCAACAGGGAGCAAACACCATATATTTT.

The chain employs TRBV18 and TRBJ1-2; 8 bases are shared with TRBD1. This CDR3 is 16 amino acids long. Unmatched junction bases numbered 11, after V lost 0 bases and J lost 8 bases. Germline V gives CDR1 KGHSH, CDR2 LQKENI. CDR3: CASSPPPGQEAGGYTF. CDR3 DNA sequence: TGTGCCAGCTCACCACCCCCGGGACAGGAGGCTGGGGGCTACACCTTC.

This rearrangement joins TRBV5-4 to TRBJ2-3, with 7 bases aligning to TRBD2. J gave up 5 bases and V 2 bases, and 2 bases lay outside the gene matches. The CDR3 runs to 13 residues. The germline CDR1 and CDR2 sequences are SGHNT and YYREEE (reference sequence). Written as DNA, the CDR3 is TGTGCCAGCAGCTTTCGGGGGGAAGATACGCAGTATTTT. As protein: CASSFRGEDTQYF.

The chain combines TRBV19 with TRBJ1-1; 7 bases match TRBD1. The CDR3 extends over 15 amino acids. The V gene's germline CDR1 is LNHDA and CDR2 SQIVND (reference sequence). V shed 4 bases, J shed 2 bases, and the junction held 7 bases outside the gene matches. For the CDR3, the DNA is TGTGCCAGTAGTAATTACAGGGGAGGCAACACTGAAGCTTTCTTT. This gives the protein CASSNYRGGNTEAFF.

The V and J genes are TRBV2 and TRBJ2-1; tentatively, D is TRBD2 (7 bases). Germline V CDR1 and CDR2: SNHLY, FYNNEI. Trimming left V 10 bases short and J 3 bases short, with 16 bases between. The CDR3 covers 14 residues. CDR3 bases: TGTGCCATTCAATCGGGGGGCCGCTACAATGAGCAGTTCTTC. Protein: CAIQSGGRYNEQFF. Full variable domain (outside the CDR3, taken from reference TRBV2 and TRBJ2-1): EPEVTQTPSHQVTQMGQEVILRCVPISNHLYFYWYRQILGQKVEFLVSFYNNEISEKSEIFDDQFSVERPDGSNFTLKIRSTKLEDSAMYFCAIQSGGRYNEQFFGPGTRLTVL.

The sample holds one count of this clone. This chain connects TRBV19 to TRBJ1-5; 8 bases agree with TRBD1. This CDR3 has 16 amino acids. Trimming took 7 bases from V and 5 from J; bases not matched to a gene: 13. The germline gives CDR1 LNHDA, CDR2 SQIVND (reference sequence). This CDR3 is CASIVAGQASDQPQHF. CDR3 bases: TGTGCCAGTATCGTGGCGGGACAGGCCTCCGATCAGCCCCAGCATTTT. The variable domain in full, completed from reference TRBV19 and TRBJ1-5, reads DGGITQSPKYLFRKEGQNVTLSCEQNLNHDAMYWYRQDPGQGLRLIYYSQIVNDFQKGDIAEGYSVSREKKESFPLTVTSAQKNPTAFYLCASIVAGQASDQPQHFGDGTRLSIL.

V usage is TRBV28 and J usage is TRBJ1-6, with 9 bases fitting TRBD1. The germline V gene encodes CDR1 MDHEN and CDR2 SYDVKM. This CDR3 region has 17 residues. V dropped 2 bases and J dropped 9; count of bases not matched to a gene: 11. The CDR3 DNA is TGTGCCAGCAGTTTAGGGACAGGGCGAGTAGGTGGTTCACCCCTCCACTTT. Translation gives CASSLGTGRVGGSPLHF.

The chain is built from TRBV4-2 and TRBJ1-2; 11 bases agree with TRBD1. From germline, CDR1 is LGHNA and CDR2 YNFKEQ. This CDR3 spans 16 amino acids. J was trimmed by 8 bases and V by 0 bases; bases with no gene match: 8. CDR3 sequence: CASSQEPRDRGNGYTF. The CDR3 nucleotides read TGTGCCAGCAGCCAAGAACCCCGGGACAGGGGGAACGGCTACACCTTC.

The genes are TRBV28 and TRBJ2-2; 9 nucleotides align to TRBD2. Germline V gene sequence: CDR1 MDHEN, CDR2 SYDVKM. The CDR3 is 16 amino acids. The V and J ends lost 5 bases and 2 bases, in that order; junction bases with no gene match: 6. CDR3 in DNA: TGTGCCAGCAGTAAGTTAGCGGGGGCTAACACCGGGGAGCTGTTTTTT. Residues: CASSKLAGANTGELFF.

CDR3 in DNA: TGTGCCAGCAGTTACTCGAGCAGGGTGGAAGGCTACACCTTC. Protein product: CASSYSSRVEGYTF. V is TRBV6-2 or TRBV6-3 and J is TRBJ1-2, with a weak D call TRBD1 (5 bases). Trimming stripped 0 bases from V and 8 bases from J, with 13 bases between. Germline V gene lookup returns CDR1 MNHEY and CDR2 SVGEGT. This CDR3 comprises 14 residues.

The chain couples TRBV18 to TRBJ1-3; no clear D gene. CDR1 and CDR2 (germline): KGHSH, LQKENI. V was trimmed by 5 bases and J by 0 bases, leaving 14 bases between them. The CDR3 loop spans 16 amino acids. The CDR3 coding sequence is TGTGCCAGCTCAGAAGCGGACGGGTACTCTGGAAACACCATATATTTT. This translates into CASSEADGYSGNTIYF.

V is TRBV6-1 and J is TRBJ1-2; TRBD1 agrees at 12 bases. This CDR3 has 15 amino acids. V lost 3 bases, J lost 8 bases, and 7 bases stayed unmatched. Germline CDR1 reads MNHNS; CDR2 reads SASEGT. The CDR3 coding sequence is TGTGCCAGCAGTGACCCGGGACAGGGGGCGCGGGGCTACACCTTC. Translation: CASSDPGQGARGYTF.

The CDR3 is CASSKSGTRNNEQFF. The CDR3 DNA reads as TGTGCCAGCAGCAAATCCGGGACACGCAACAATGAGCAGTTCTTC. The rearrangement uses TRBV7-8 and TRBJ2-1, with a possible D match to TRBD1 (6 bases). V lost 5 bases to trimming and J lost 5 bases, with 16 bases between them. The CDR3 totals 15 residues. CDR1 is SGHVS and CDR2 is FQNEAQ in the germline V gene.

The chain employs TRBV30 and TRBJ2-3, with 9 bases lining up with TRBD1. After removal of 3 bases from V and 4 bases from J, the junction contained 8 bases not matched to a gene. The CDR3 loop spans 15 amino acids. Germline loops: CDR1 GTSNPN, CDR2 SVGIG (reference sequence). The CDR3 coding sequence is TGTGCCTGGAGCATCGGACAGGGGAAGGCAGATACGCAGTATTTT. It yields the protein CAWSIGQGKADTQYF.

This CDR3 is CASSFVSRVARFASPLHF. DNA for the CDR3: TGTGCCAGCAGCTTCGTATCCCGGGTTGCCCGTTTCGCTTCACCCCTCCACTTT. The chain carries TRBV7-2 and TRBJ1-6; D gene uncertain. The CDR3 consists of 18 residues. The germline V gene has CDR1 SGHTA and CDR2 FQGNSA. Trimming took off 3 bases at V and 9 bases at J, with 24 bases between the two ends. The full variable domain, its missing parts supplied by reference TRBV7-2 and TRBJ1-6, is GAGVSQSPSNKVTEKGKDVELRCDPISGHTALYWYRQSLGQGLEFLIYFQGNSAPDKSGLPSDRFSAERTGGSVSTLTIQRTQQEDSAVYLCASSFVSRVARFASPLHFGNGTRLTVT.

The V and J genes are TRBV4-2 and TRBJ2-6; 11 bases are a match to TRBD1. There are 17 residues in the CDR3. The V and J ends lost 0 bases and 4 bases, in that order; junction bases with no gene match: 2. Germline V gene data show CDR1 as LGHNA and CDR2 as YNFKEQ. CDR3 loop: CASSQDGQGAGANVLTF. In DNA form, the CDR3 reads TGTGCCAGCAGCCAAGACGGACAGGGGGCGGGGGCCAACGTCCTGACTTTC.

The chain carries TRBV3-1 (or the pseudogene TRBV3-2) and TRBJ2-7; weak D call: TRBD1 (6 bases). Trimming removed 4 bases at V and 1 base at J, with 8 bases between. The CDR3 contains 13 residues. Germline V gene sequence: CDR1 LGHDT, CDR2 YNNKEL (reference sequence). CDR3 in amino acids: CASSRDNSYEQYF. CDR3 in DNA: TGTGCCAGCAGCCGGGACAATTCCTACGAGCAGTACTTC.

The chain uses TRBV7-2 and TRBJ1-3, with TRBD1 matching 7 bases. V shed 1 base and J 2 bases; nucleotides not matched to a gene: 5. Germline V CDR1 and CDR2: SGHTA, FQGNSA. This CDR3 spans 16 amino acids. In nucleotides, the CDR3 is TGTGCCAGCAGCTTAGTTTTAGGGGGCCCTGGAAACACCATATATTTT. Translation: CASSLVLGGPGNTIYF.

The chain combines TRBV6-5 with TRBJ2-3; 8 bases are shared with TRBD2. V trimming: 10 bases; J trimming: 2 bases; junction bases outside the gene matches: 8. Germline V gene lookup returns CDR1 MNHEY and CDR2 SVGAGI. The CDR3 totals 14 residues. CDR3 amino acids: CATRIGGVTDTQYF. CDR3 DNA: TGTGCCACCCGCATCGGGGGGGTCACAGATACGCAGTATTTT.

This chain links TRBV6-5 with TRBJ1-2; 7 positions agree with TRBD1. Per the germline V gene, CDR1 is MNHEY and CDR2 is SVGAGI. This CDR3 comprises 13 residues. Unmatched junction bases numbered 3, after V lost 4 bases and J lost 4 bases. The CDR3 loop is CASSLGGSYGYTF. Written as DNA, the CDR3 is TGTGCCAGCAGTTTAGGGGGCAGCTATGGCTACACCTTC.

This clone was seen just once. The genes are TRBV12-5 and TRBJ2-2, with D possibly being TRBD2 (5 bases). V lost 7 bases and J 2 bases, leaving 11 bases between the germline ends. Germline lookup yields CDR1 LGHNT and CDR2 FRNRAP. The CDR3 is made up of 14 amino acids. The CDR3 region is CASARGLNTGELFF. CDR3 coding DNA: TGTGCTAGTGCCCGCGGACTTAACACCGGGGAGCTGTTTTTT.